This TCR beta chain came from a study of T cell clones after liver transplantation. Study summary: Subjects received no induction therapy and standard immunosuppression until randomization at 12-24 months post-transplant. Tolerance: complete withdrawal held at least one year, liver enzymes staying within twice normal.

The CDR3 sequence is 14 residues long. The germline V and J ends were trimmed by 3 bases and 3 bases, with 9 bases remaining between them. Germline V lookup: CDR1 LNHDA, CDR2 SQIVND (reference sequence). Study outcomes and limitations: Circulating graft-donor-reactive CD4 TCRbeta sequences fell significantly post-transplant in 5 of 8 subjects.

Only in-frame clones appear in the TCRdb table, and some are missing; sequencing was by immunoSEQ multiplex PCR. The repertoire includes roughly 73,000 clones, 80% of them detected once, and about 0.6% sits in the top ten. A note on this clone: Its matching antigen is unknown.

The TCR comes from a human donor who received a liver transplant. The chain couples TRBV19 to TRBJ1-3; D is perhaps TRBD1 (6 bases). The sequenced sample was CD4+ T cells from blood, obtained before liver transplant. For the CDR3, the DNA is TGTGCCAGTAGTATCGGCAGGGGTGGAAACACCATATATTTT. As protein: CASSIGRGGNTIYF.